These 7 T cell receptor beta chains share one sample of origin, sequenced in a study of CD8+ T cells in alopecia areata. Sequencing templates came from extracted RNA that was reverse transcribed into cDNA. This table comes from immunoSEQ multiplex PCR, and its TCRdb copy is limited to in-frame clones, with some not included. The data hold about 69,000 clones, with roughly three fifths observed a single time. The sequenced sample was CD8+ T cells sorted from blood, obtained at week 0. The receptors shown here come from a human donor with alopecia areata.

The table lists this clone with a few counts. V and J are TRBV4-1 and TRBJ1-5; maybe TRBD1 (6 bases). V was clipped by 0 bases and J by 7 bases, with 13 bases between them. The CDR3 totals 15 residues. Germline CDR1 reads MGHRA; CDR2 reads YSYEKL. Here the CDR3 DNA reads TGCGCCAGCAGCCAAGAGCGTTCAGGGGCACAGCCCCAGCATTTT. Translation gives CASSQERSGAQPQHF.

This clone occurred a few times. V and J are TRBV7-2 and TRBJ2-7; D unresolved. V was shortened by 3 bases and J by 0 bases, with 0 bases between the two germline ends. This CDR3 is built from 11 residues. Germline CDR1 and CDR2: SGHTA and FQGNSA. CDR3 loop: CASSFSYEQYF. DNA for the CDR3: TGTGCCAGCAGCTTCTCCTACGAGCAGTACTTC.

V usage is TRBV27 and J usage is TRBJ2-7; 8 nucleotides match TRBD1. With 4 bases clipped from V and 2 bases from J, the junction kept 7 bases outside the gene matches. There are 15 residues in the CDR3. In germline, CDR1 is MNHEY, CDR2 SMNVEV (reference sequence). CDR3 DNA: TGTGCCAGCAGTTCCACGGACAGGGCTACCTACGAGCAGTACTTC. Protein product: CASSSTDRATYEQYF.

V gene TRBV27 combines with J gene TRBJ1-6; no reliable D call. The V end lost 5 bases, the J end lost 8 bases, and 22 bases lay between the germline ends. The CDR3 consists of 17 residues. Germline CDR1 is MNHEY and CDR2 is SMNVEV (reference sequence). CDR3 sequence (DNA): TGTGCCAGCAGTCAATCCGGACCAATTGCCCATTATTCACCCCTCCACTTT. It codes for CASSQSGPIAHYSPLHF.

This chain connects TRBV29-1 to TRBJ2-5; 9 nucleotides line up with TRBD2. The CDR3 has 14 amino acids. Per germline, CDR1 SQVTM and CDR2 ANQGSEA. V shed 2 bases and J 2 bases; nucleotides not matched to a gene: 3. CDR3 coding DNA: TGCAGCGTTGAACTAGCGGGGAAACAAGAGACCCAGTACTTC. Its translation is CSVELAGKQETQYF.

This clone turned up a few times. The chain recombines TRBV30 with TRBJ1-2, with D unresolved. V was pared by 2 bases and J by 6 bases, with 13 bases between. CDR3 length equals 13 residues. Germline V CDR1 and CDR2: GTSNPN, SVGIG (reference sequence). CDR3 DNA sequence: TGTGCCTGGAGTACAACCGGGAACAATGGCTACACCTTC. Amino acid sequence: CAWSTTGNNGYTF.

This chain connects TRBV5-1 to TRBJ1-2; D possibly corresponds to TRBD1 (6 bases). Germline lookup yields CDR1 SGHRS and CDR2 YFSETQ. The ends were cut back, 4 bases at V and 2 bases at J, with 15 bases in the middle. The CDR3 runs 15 residues. In DNA form, the CDR3 reads TGCGCCAGCAGCGGGGGGACATCGGCCAACTATGGCTACACCTTC. Translated: CASSGGTSANYGYTF. Filled out from reference TRBV5-1 and TRBJ1-2, the complete variable domain reads KAGVTQTPRYLIKTRGQQVTLSCSPISGHRSVSWYQQTPGQGLQFLFEYFSETQRNKGNFPGRFSGRQFSNSRSEMNVSTLELGDSALYLCASSGGTSANYGYTFGSGTRLTVV.